This section outlines one TCR beta chain sequence together with its context. The record originates from a study of blood T cell repertoires in COVID-19. Across the whole study: There were acute and convalescent COVID-19 samples, and they came from the United States, Italy and Spain.

Clones were read by immunoSEQ multiplex PCR, and TCRdb kept only the in-frame ones, dropping some. The sample carries approximately 170,000 clones, roughly 85% recorded once. Participants were aged roughly 18 to 95 years, lived in 20 to 25 US areas, and enrolled virtually. Assignment of participants to cohorts was predicated upon participant-reported clinical history. Among Cohort 3 donors, those recovered had two negative PCRs, clearance, or symptom resolution. CDR1 is MDHEN and CDR2 is SYDVKM in the germline V gene. The V segment lost 6 bases and the J segment 9 bases; nucleotides outside the gene matches: 11. This CDR3 has 14 residues.

Sequenced input: PBMCs or T cells enriched from blood (not recorded which). This rearrangement joins TRBV28 to TRBJ1-2; TRBD1 aligns across 9 bases. The sequence derives from a woman aged 50 to 60 who had recovered from COVID-19. As DNA, the CDR3 is TGTGCCAGCAGCATTAGCGGGACAGGGTACCGCTACACCTTC. Protein sequence: CASSISGTGYRYTF.